The present TCR beta chain was sequenced within a study of shared clonotypes between healthy human individuals. Study at large: Contributing individuals were a couple of females and three males aged 18 to 49. Per-donor plates numbered three CD4 naive, three CD4 memory, two CD8 naive and one CD8 memory. Broader study findings: Among donors, sharing of clonotypes was expected to be affected by sequencing depth. Some naive CD4 clonotypes, roughly 4.7%, turned up in common across a few donors.

Details on this clone: Antigen unknown.

The repertoire was sequenced with immunoSEQ multiplex PCR; TCRdb's copy has only in-frame clones and lacks some. Here the sample spans some 2 million clones, about 95% being singletons. Naive-designated CD8 cells lacked CD45RO, were positively enriched for CCR7, and omitted terminally differentiated effector memory CD45RA+ cells. The sequence derives from a man aged 18 to 30 in good health. The material sequenced was naive CD8+ T cells sorted from blood.

Here the CDR3 reads CASTTGAYGYTF. CDR3 bases: TGTGCCAGCACCACAGGGGCCTATGGCTACACCTTC. The chain couples TRBV5-6 to TRBJ1-2, with 7 bases aligning to TRBD1. The CDR3 is made up of 12 amino acids. Germline loops: CDR1 SGHDT, CDR2 YYEEEE. Trimming removed 6 bases from V and 4 bases from J; junction bases left unmatched: 3.